This T cell receptor (beta chain) derives from a study of T cell responses to AZD1222 COVID-19 vaccine. Repertoires were generated with immunoSEQ multiplex PCR, while TCRdb's copy carries only in-frame clones and drops some. The table lists 150,000 to 200,000 clones, 90% to 95% of them singletons, with around 1% in the top ten. This TCR was recovered from an adult who received the AZD1222 COVID-19 vaccine. The sample was peripheral blood, taken 28 days after the second AZD1222 dose.

The CDR3 DNA follows: TGTGCCAGCGCCGTAGGGAGCAATCAGCCCCAGCATTTT. The encoded protein is CASAVGSNQPQHF. The gene calls are TRBV7-3 and TRBJ1-5; no reliable D call. The germline gives CDR1 SGHTA, CDR2 FQGTGA. This CDR3 spans 13 amino acids. V shed 8 bases and J shed 1 base, with 9 bases lying between them.